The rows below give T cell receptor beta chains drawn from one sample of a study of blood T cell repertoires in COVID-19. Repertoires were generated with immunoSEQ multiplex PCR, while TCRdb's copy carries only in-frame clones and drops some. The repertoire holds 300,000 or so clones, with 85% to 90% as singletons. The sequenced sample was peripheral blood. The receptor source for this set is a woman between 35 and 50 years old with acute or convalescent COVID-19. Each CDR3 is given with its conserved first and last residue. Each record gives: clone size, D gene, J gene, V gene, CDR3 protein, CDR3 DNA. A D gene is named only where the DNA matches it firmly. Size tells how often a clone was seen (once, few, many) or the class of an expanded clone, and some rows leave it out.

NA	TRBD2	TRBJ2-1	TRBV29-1	CSVDGVGGASSYNEQFF	TGCAGCGTTGACGGGGTCGGGGGGGCCAGCTCCTACAATGAGCAGTTCTTC
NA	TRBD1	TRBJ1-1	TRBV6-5	CASSRQGTGTEAFF	TGTGCCAGCAGTCGACAGGGTACTGGGACTGAAGCTTTCTTT
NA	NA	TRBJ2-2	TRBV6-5	CASSYGLNTGELFF	TGTGCCAGCAGTTACGGGCTAAACACCGGGGAGCTGTTTTTT
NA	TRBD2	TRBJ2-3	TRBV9	CASSLLTGGGSGADTQYF	TGTGCCAGCAGCCTGCTCACCGGGGGGGGGAGCGGGGCAGATACGCAGTATTTT
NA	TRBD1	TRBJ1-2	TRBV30	CAWSSPDRRPNYGYTF	TGTGCCTGGAGTTCTCCGGACAGGCGGCCTAACTATGGCTACACCTTC
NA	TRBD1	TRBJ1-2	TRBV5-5	CASSWGTGAGSNYGYTF	TGTGCCAGCAGCTGGGGGACAGGCGCGGGATCTAACTATGGCTACACCTTC
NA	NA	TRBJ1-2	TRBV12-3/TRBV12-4	CASSFRRGYGYTF	TGTGCCAGCAGTTTTCGCAGGGGCTATGGCTACACCTTC
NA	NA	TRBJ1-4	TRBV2	CASSKQSNEKLFF	TGTGCCAGCAGCAAACAGTCTAATGAAAAACTGTTTTTT
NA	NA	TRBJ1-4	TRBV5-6	CASSLAGGKLFF	TGTGCCAGCAGCTTGGCGGGAGGGAAACTGTTTTTT
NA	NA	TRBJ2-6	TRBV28	CASSPSTGLSGANVLTF	TGTGCCAGCAGCCCATCGACAGGCCTCTCTGGGGCCAACGTCCTGACTTTC
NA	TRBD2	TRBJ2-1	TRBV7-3	CASSLNGLAGGYNEQFF	TGTGCCAGCAGCTTAAATGGACTAGCGGGGGGGTACAATGAGCAGTTCTTC
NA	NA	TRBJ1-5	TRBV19	CASSTKGNQPQHF	TGTGCCAGTAGTACTAAGGGGAATCAGCCCCAGCATTTT
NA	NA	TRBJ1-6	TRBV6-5	CASSYDRNHNSPLHF	TGTGCCAGCAGTTACGACAGGAACCATAATTCACCCCTCCACTTT
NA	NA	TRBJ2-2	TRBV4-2	CASRNTGISGELFF	TGTGCCAGCAGGAATACAGGGATAAGCGGGGAGCTGTTTTTT
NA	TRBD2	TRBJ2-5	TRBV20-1	CSASGGAGGVKKTQYF	TGCAGTGCTAGTGGAGGTGCCGGGGGGGTTAAAAAGACCCAGTACTTC
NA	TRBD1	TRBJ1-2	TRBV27	CASSGEGAYYGYTF	TGTGCCAGCAGTGGAGAGGGGGCATACTATGGCTACACCTTC
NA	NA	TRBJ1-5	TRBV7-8	CASSSGLRMGNQPQHF	TGTGCCAGCAGCTCCGGACTCAGAATGGGCAATCAGCCCCAGCATTTT
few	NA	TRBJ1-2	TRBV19	CATSTSEGRVGYTF	TGTGCCACATCAACCTCCGAAGGGAGGGTGGGCTACACCTTC
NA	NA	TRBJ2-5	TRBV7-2	CASSLRIQETQYF	TGTGCCAGCAGCTTGAGGATCCAAGAGACCCAGTACTTC
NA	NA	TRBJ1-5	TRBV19	CASRISSNQPQHF	TGTGCCAGTAGGATATCGAGTAATCAGCCCCAGCATTTT
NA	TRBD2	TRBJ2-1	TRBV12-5	CASGLVLAGGLNEQFF	TGTGCTAGTGGTTTGGTGTTAGCGGGGGGCCTCAATGAGCAGTTCTTC
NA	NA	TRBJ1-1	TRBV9	CASSAHRVENTEAFF	TGTGCCAGCAGCGCGCACAGGGTCGAGAACACTGAAGCTTTCTTT
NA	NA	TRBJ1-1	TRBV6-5	CASSRTARLGGAFF	TGTGCCAGCAGTCGGACAGCTCGACTCGGCGGAGCTTTCTTT
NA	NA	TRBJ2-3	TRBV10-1	CASNKGVTDTQYF	TGCGCCAGCAATAAGGGGGTCACAGATACGCAGTATTTT
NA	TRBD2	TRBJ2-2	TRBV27	CASSLGGVAGELFF	TGTGCCAGCAGTTTGGGAGGGGTGGCCGGGGAGCTGTTTTTT
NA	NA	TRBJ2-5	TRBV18	CASSPMTQGETQYF	TGTGCCAGCTCACCTATGACGCAGGGGGAGACCCAGTACTTC
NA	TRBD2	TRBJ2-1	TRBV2	CASTERGRYNEQFF	TGTGCCAGCACCGAGCGGGGGAGATACAATGAGCAGTTCTTC
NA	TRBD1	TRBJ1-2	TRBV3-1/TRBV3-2	CASSLTNRGQGYTF	TGTGCCAGCAGCCTCACAAACAGGGGGCAGGGCTACACCTTC
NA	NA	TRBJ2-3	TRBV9	CASSASGDTQYF	TGTGCCAGCAGCGCCTCCGGGGATACGCAGTATTTT
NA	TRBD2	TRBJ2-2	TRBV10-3	CAISPSGGFTGELFF	TGTGCCATCAGCCCTTCGGGGGGGTTCACCGGGGAGCTGTTTTTT
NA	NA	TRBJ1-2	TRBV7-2	CASRSGGRVHGYTF	TGTGCCAGCAGGAGTGGAGGGAGGGTTCATGGCTACACCTTC
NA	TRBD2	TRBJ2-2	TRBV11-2	CASSLEYTGGPTGELFF	TGTGCCAGCAGCTTAGAATATACGGGGGGGCCCACCGGGGAGCTGTTTTTT
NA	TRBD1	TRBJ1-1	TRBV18	CASLPDQGALTEAFF	TGTGCCAGCCTACCCGACCAGGGGGCGCTCACTGAAGCTTTCTTT
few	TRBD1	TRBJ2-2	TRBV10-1	CASSESLGQGTGELFF	TGCGCCAGCAGTGAGTCTCTCGGACAGGGGACCGGGGAGCTGTTTTTT
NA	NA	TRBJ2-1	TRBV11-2	CASSLEVQTYNEQFF	TGTGCCAGCAGCTTAGAGGTACAGACCTACAATGAGCAGTTCTTC
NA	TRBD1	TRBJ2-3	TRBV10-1	CASSAGQGAMDTQYF	TGCGCCAGCAGTGCGGGACAGGGGGCAATGGATACGCAGTATTTT
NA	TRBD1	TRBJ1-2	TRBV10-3	CAISERSGGQITNYGYTF	TGTGCCATCAGTGAGCGGTCAGGGGGGCAGATTACTAACTATGGCTACACCTTC
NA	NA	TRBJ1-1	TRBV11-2	CASSLWEGGTEAFF	TGTGCCAGCAGCTTATGGGAGGGAGGGACTGAAGCTTTCTTT
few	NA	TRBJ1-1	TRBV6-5	CASVKILQAFF	TGTGCCAGCGTCAAGATTCTACAAGCTTTCTTT
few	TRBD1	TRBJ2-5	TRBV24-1	CATSDSQGAQETQYF	TGTGCCACCAGTGATTCACAGGGGGCTCAGGAGACCCAGTACTTC
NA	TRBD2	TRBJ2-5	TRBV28	CASSFGRGGRKTQYF	TGTGCCAGCAGTTTCGGGCGGGGGGGCCGGAAGACCCAGTACTTC
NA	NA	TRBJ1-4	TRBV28	CASSSSGGYNEKLFF	TGTGCCAGCAGTTCCTCGGGGGGCTACAATGAAAAACTGTTTTTT
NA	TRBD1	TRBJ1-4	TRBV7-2	CASSQTRTGGNEKLFF	TGTGCCAGCAGCCAGACTAGGACAGGGGGGAATGAAAAACTGTTTTTT
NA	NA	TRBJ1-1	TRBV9	CASSVGDRSAGRAFF	TGTGCCAGCAGCGTCGGTGATCGATCTGCCGGGAGAGCTTTCTTT
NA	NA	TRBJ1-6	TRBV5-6	CASSARTVRSSPLHF	TGTGCCAGCAGCGCTCGGACAGTTCGGAGTTCACCCCTCCACTTT
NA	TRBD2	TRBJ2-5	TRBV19	CASRLTSVSQETQYF	TGTGCCAGTAGGCTTACTAGCGTCAGCCAAGAGACCCAGTACTTC
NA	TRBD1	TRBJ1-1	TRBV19	CASKTGTGVDFYTEAFF	TGTGCCAGTAAAACCGGGACAGGGGTGGATTTTTACACTGAAGCTTTCTTT
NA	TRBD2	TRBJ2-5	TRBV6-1	CASSELAGGQETQYF	TGTGCCAGCAGTGAACTAGCGGGGGGGCAGGAGACCCAGTACTTC
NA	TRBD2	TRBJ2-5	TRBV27	CASSLLGEGVETQYF	TGTGCCAGCAGTTTATTGGGGGAGGGTGTGGAGACCCAGTACTTC
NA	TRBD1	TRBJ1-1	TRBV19	CASSRGTGGWAEAFF	TGTGCCAGTAGTAGGGGTACAGGGGGCTGGGCTGAAGCTTTCTTT
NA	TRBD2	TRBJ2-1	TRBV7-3	CASSLGPSSGNEQFF	TGTGCCAGCAGCTTAGGGCCCTCTAGCGGTAATGAGCAGTTCTTC
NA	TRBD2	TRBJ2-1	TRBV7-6	CASSSQAGEYNEQFF	TGTGCCAGCAGCTCCCAAGCGGGGGAATACAATGAGCAGTTCTTC